These 27 T cell receptor beta chains were all obtained from the same sample, sequenced in a study of regulatory T cells in long-lasting Graves disease. Stated time point: persistent/refractory GD, antithyroid drugs over 5 years with positive TRAb. With RNA extracted from PBMCs as input, the TCR library was made. Arm-PCR of CDR3 regions and iRepertoire HTBI primers were the basis on which TCR beta libraries were built. A single record per CDR3 protein comes from TCRdb applying MiXCR to the multiplex PCR reads. The sample gives 450,000 or so distinct CDR3 sequences, less than 25% of which show up once; over 7.5% is in the top ten. Sequences were derived from peripheral blood mononuclear cells (PBMCs), sampled when the disease was refractory, from a patient treated with antithyroid drugs. The receptors originated from a female donor with Graves disease.

This clonotype has ten or more counts. The chain links TRBV12-3 or TRBV12-4 to TRBJ2-2, with D possibly TRBD2 on 6 matching bases. The CDR3 extends over 15 amino acids. Between the trimmed V and J ends, which lost 3 bases and 6 bases, there was a span of 14 bases. The CDR3 sequence: CASSFMGREAGELFF. CDR3 nucleotides: TGTGCCAGCAGTTTTATGGGCAGGGAGGCCGGGGAGCTGTTTTTT.

The V gene is TRBV7-9, the J gene TRBJ2-7; D is perhaps TRBD1 or TRBD2 (6 bases each). Per germline, CDR1 SEHNR and CDR2 FQNEAQ (reference sequence). The V end lost 5 bases, the J end lost 4 bases, and 15 bases lay between the germline ends. This CDR3 contains 14 residues. CDR3 coding DNA: TGTGCCAGCAGCCCAGGGGACTGGACATACGAGCAGTACTTC. This translates into CASSPGDWTYEQYF.

The V gene is TRBV4-1, the J gene TRBJ2-5; D might be TRBD1 or TRBD2, each matching 6 bases. The V and J ends lost 1 base and 5 bases respectively, with 14 bases between them. Germline CDR1 reads MGHRA; CDR2 reads YSYEKL. The CDR3 consists of 15 residues. CDR3 region: CASSQVTGRLETQYF. Written as DNA, the CDR3 is TGCGCCAGCAGCCAAGTCACAGGGAGGCTGGAGACCCAGTACTTC.

V gene TRBV28 combines with J gene TRBJ2-7; D is unclear. Per germline, CDR1 MDHEN and CDR2 SYDVKM. CDR3 length equals 11 residues. V lost 7 bases and J 5 bases, leaving 9 bases between the germline ends. The CDR3 reads CASNFRNEQYF. CDR3 nucleotides: TGTGCCAGCAATTTCAGAAACGAGCAGTACTTC.

In its sample, this clonotype was seen many times. V gene TRBV20-1 combines with J gene TRBJ1-1; D is uncertain. Germline V gives CDR1 DFQATT, CDR2 SNEGSKA (reference sequence). This CDR3 comprises 13 residues. Trimming cost V 1 base and J 0 bases, with 6 bases left between them. CDR3 sequence reads: CSARVVLNTEAFF. As DNA, the CDR3 is TGCAGTGCTAGAGTAGTCCTGAACACTGAAGCTTTCTTT.

This clonotype has a handful of counts. V usage is TRBV28 and J usage is TRBJ2-2; TRBD2 aligns across 7 bases. Germline V gives CDR1 MDHEN, CDR2 SYDVKM. The J segment lost 7 bases and the V segment lost 1 base, leaving 12 bases of the junction unmatched. This CDR3 has 17 residues. The CDR3 protein is CASSLSRGSLGFGELFF. The CDR3 DNA is TGTGCCAGCAGTTTATCACGCGGGAGCTTGGGGTTCGGGGAGCTGTTTTTT.

This clonotype occurred many times. The gene calls are TRBV3-1 and TRBJ2-6; D is undetermined. The CDR3 spans 12 residues. Germline V CDR1 and CDR2: LGHDT, YNNKEL (reference sequence). V was pared by 3 bases and J by 4 bases, with 1 base between. The DNA for the CDR3 is TGTGCCAGCAGCCAGGGGGCCAACGTCCTGACTTTC. Amino acids: CASSQGANVLTF.

This clonotype was counted many times. This sequence joins TRBV15 and TRBJ1-1; D is unclear. This CDR3 is built from 14 residues. Germline loops: CDR1 LNHNV, CDR2 YYDKDF (reference sequence). The V end lost 4 bases, the J end lost 1 base, and 10 bases lay between the germline ends. In DNA form, the CDR3 reads TGTGCCACCAGCATCAGGACGGCGAACACTGAAGCTTTCTTT. It codes for CATSIRTANTEAFF.

This chain joins TRBV2 and TRBJ2-5, with 8 bases identical to TRBD1. Germline loops: CDR1 SNHLY, CDR2 FYNNEI. V shed 6 bases, J shed 4 bases, and the junction held 10 bases outside the gene matches. There are 15 residues in the CDR3. DNA for the CDR3: TGTGCCAGCAGCCGTGACAGGGGTCCGACAGAGACCCAGTACTTC. Its translation: CASSRDRGPTETQYF. The complete variable domain, with remaining parts taken from reference TRBV2 and TRBJ2-5, reads EPEVTQTPSHQVTQMGQEVILRCVPISNHLYFYWYRQILGQKVEFLVSFYNNEISEKSEIFDDQFSVERPDGSNFTLKIRSTKLEDSAMYFCASSRDRGPTETQYFGPGTRLLVL.

V usage is TRBV6-1 and J usage is TRBJ2-1, with 11 bases identical to TRBD2. V shed 6 bases, J shed 4 bases, and the junction held 5 bases outside the gene matches. CDR1 is MNHNS and CDR2 is SASEGT in the germline V gene. CDR3 length: 15 residues. The CDR3 sequence is CASRHLAGGYNEQFF. The CDR3 DNA sequence: TGTGCCAGCAGACACCTAGCGGGAGGTTACAATGAGCAGTTCTTC.

This clonotype was observed once. This sequence joins TRBV7-2 and TRBJ2-1; 13 bases agree with TRBD2. CDR3 length equals 15 residues. Trimming cost V 5 bases and J 7 bases; bases outside gene matches: 5. From germline, CDR1 is SGHTA and CDR2 FQGNSA. CDR3 sequence: CASSPLAGGSNEQFF. The CDR3 DNA sequence: TGTGCCAGCAGCCCACTAGCGGGAGGGAGTAATGAGCAGTTCTTC.

The V call is TRBV5-1, the J call TRBJ2-2; D not resolved. Germline-derived CDR1 and CDR2 are SGHRS and YFSETQ. CDR3 length: 15 residues. The germline V and J ends were trimmed by 4 bases and 4 bases, with 14 bases remaining between them. CDR3 in DNA: TGCGCCAGCAGCCCCGCTACTACCGTCACCGGGGAGCTGTTTTTT. The encoded protein is CASSPATTVTGELFF.

At least ten counts were recorded for this clonotype. The CDR3, as DNA: TGTGCCAGCAGTCCGACAGGGTATCCCTCCTACGAGCAGTACTTC. Protein product: CASSPTGYPSYEQYF. The chain is built from TRBV28 and TRBJ2-7; 7 bases agree with TRBD1. V dropped 5 bases and J dropped 0; count of bases not matched to a gene: 7. Germline V gene sequence: CDR1 MDHEN, CDR2 SYDVKM. The CDR3 has 15 residues.

This clonotype was picked up one time. This chain links TRBV4-1 with TRBJ2-3, with 10 bases identical to TRBD2. This CDR3 has 16 residues. Germline CDR1 is MGHRA and CDR2 is YSYEKL. V lost 1 base and J lost 3; bases outside the gene matches: 4. The CDR3 sequence: CASSQGRTSGTDTQYF. In DNA form, the CDR3 reads TGCGCCAGCAGCCAAGGGCGGACTAGCGGTACAGATACGCAGTATTTT.

The chain is built from TRBV28 and TRBJ2-3; TRBD2 is a possible D gene (5 bases). Between the trimmed V and J ends, which lost 5 bases and 5 bases, there was a span of 14 bases. The CDR3 extends over 14 amino acids. Germline V gives CDR1 MDHEN, CDR2 SYDVKM. CDR3 residues: CASSPDWLRDTQYF. CDR3 in DNA: TGTGCCAGCAGTCCGGACTGGCTCAGAGATACGCAGTATTTT.

V and J are TRBV7-9 and TRBJ2-5, with TRBD1 as a possible D gene (6 bases). Trimming removed 4 bases from V and 4 bases from J, with 19 bases in between. CDR3 size: 16 residues. Germline-derived CDR1 and CDR2 are SEHNR and FQNEAQ (reference sequence). As DNA, the CDR3 is TGTGCCAGCAGCTCCTTCCGGACAGTGGGCCTAGAGACCCAGTACTTC. This encodes CASSSFRTVGLETQYF.

In this sample, this clonotype turned up once. The J gene is TRBJ2-7, the V gene TRBV6-2 or TRBV6-3; D is undetermined. This CDR3 has 14 amino acids. V was shortened by 7 bases and J by 5 bases, with 18 bases between the two germline ends. CDR1 and CDR2 (germline): MNHEY, SVGEGT. The CDR3 nucleotides read TGTGCCAGCAACCCTCGACAAGTTAGCCACGAGCAGTACTTC. As protein: CASNPRQVSHEQYF.

This clonotype occurred a few times. This rearrangement joins TRBV5-1 to TRBJ2-2, with 12 nucleotides matching TRBD2. This CDR3 contains 21 residues. Germline assignment: CDR1 SGHRS and CDR2 YFSETQ. Trimming at V came to 3 bases and at J to 3 bases, leaving 18 bases not matched to a gene. DNA for the CDR3: TGCGCCAGCAGCTCCCGCAGGAGGACTAGCGGGATCCACGGGGACACCGGGGAGCTGTTTTTT. Its translation is CASSSRRRTSGIHGDTGELFF.

This clonotype was seen only a few times. The chain combines TRBV29-1 with TRBJ2-7; 7 bases match TRBD1. The CDR3 has 13 amino acids. V was pared by 6 bases and J by 4 bases, with 9 bases of the junction left unmatched. Germline V gives CDR1 SQVTM, CDR2 ANQGSEA. CDR3 loop: CSVYGQDRYEQYF. In DNA form, the CDR3 reads TGCAGCGTCTACGGACAGGATCGGTACGAGCAGTACTTC.

V usage is TRBV27 and J usage is TRBJ2-7; the D gene is possibly TRBD1 (6 bases). The CDR3 loop spans 12 amino acids. V dropped 9 bases and J dropped 5 bases, with 14 bases sitting between them. Germline values: CDR1 MNHEY, CDR2 SMNVEV (reference sequence). CDR3 DNA: TGTGCCAGTACAGGGAGCGGTAACGAGCAGTACTTC. Translated, it gives CASTGSGNEQYF.

As regards this clonotype: A read error may be the cause here, since a much bigger clone is one base away. V and J are TRBV5-5 and TRBJ2-7, with D possibly TRBD2 on 5 matching bases. There are 12 residues in the CDR3. The germline CDR1 and CDR2 sequences are SGHKS and YYEKEE (reference sequence). The V gene lost 4 bases and the J gene lost 7 bases, with 12 bases spanning the gap. The CDR3 region has the DNA TGTGCCAGCAGCCCCGGGAATCGAGAGCAGTACTTC. It codes for CASSPGNREQYF.

The J gene is TRBJ2-4, the V gene TRBV7-8; no reliable D call. V lost 0 bases to trimming and J lost 0 bases, with 18 bases between them. This CDR3 region has 19 residues. Germline-derived CDR1 and CDR2 are SGHVS and FQNEAQ. For the CDR3, the DNA is TGTGCCAGCAGCTTAGCCCCCTGGGATAGTAGAGTAGCCAAAAACATTCAGTACTTC. This encodes CASSLAPWDSRVAKNIQYF.

The chain carries TRBV7-8 and TRBJ2-3; 7 bases line up with TRBD2. The CDR3 consists of 15 residues. Germline CDR1 reads SGHVS; CDR2 reads FQNEAQ. J was trimmed by 3 bases and V by 3 bases; bases with no gene match: 6. The CDR3 DNA follows: TGTGCCAGCAGCTTTGGCGGGAGTATTACAGATACGCAGTATTTT. This codes for CASSFGGSITDTQYF.

This clonotype was seen at least ten times. V usage is TRBV15 and J usage is TRBJ1-1; D possibly corresponds to TRBD1 (5 bases). Germline loops: CDR1 LNHNV, CDR2 YYDKDF (reference sequence). The CDR3 has 15 amino acids. V was trimmed by 3 bases and J by 0 bases, leaving 11 bases between them. CDR3 bases: TGTGCCACCAGCAGTTCCGGGGCCATGAACACTGAAGCTTTCTTT. Protein sequence: CATSSSGAMNTEAFF.

With regard to this clonotype: A read error may account for a junction end that differs from germline. The chain couples TRBV12-5 to TRBJ2-1, with TRBD1 matching over 7 bases. CDR1 and CDR2 from the germline V gene are LGHNT and FRNRAP. The CDR3 has 17 amino acids. The DNA of the CDR3 is TGTGCTAGTGGTCCGAACAAGGGGGCAGGTTCCTACAATGAGCAGCTCTTC. This translates into CASGPNKGAGSYNEQLF.

This chain links TRBV20-1 with TRBJ2-3; D not certain. This CDR3 is built from 14 residues. With 1 base removed from V and 2 bases from J, the gap between germline ends came to 10 bases. Per germline, CDR1 DFQATT and CDR2 SNEGSKA (reference sequence). In DNA, the CDR3 is TGCAGTGCTAGAGTGGATAGTTTCACAGATACGCAGTATTTT. Amino acid sequence: CSARVDSFTDTQYF.

This clonotype was picked up a small number of times. This chain joins TRBV11-2 and TRBJ2-3, with unresolved D. CDR1 SGHAT and CDR2 FQNNGV come from the germline V gene. This CDR3 spans 15 amino acids. V lost 5 bases, J lost 2 bases, and 14 bases lay in between. In nucleotides, the CDR3 is TGTGCCAGCAGCCCCGCTGGCGACATCACAGATACGCAGTATTTT. Its protein is CASSPAGDITDTQYF. The full variable domain, completed using reference TRBV11-2 and TRBJ2-3, is EAGVAQSPRYKIIEKRQSVAFWCNPISGHATLYWYQQILGQGPKLLIQFQNNGVVDDSQLPKDRFSAERLKGVDSTLKIQPAKLEDSAVYLCASSPAGDITDTQYFGPGTRLTVL.